This T cell receptor (beta chain) is from a study of T cell responses to AZD1222 COVID-19 vaccine. On this clone itself: Its antigen is unknown.

Clones were sequenced by immunoSEQ multiplex PCR, and TCRdb holds only the in-frame ones, with some missing. The profile shows around 120,000 clones, roughly 91% of them singletons. CDR3 length: 13 residues. The trim removed 6 bases at V and 4 bases at J, leaving 6 bases unmatched. The germline gives CDR1 SNHLY, CDR2 FYNNEI. The study's findings and limits: Every sample of the repertoires postdated the peak T cell response.

This sequence originates from an adult who received the AZD1222 COVID-19 vaccine. The specimen comprised peripheral blood, sampled 28 days after the second AZD1222 dose. This sequence joins TRBV2 and TRBJ2-7, with 7 bases aligning to TRBD1. CDR3 sequence (DNA): TGTGCCAGCAGACCGGGACAGACTTACGAGCAGTACTTC. This codes for CASRPGQTYEQYF.